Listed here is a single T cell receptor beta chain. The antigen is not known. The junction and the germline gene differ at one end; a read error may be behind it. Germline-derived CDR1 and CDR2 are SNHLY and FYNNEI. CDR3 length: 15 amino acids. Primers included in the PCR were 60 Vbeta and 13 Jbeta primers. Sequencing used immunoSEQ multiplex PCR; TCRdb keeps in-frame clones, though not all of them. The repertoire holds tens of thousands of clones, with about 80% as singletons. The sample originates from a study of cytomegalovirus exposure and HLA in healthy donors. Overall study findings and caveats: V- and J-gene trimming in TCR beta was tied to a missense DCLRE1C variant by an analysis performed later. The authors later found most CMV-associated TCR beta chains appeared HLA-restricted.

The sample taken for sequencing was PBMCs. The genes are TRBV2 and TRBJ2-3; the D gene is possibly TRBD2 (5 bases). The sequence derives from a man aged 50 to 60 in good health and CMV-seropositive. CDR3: CASSETPGARARGDF. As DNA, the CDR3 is TGTGCCAGCAGTGAAACACCCGGCGCGAGGGCGCGTGGAGATTTT.